This T cell receptor (beta chain) was retrieved from a study of patients and donors after allogeneic stem cell transplantation. This clonotype occurred a few times. TCRdb reanalysed the RT-PCR reads using MiXCR and keeps one entry per CDR3 protein. The data contain approximately 160,000 distinct CDR3 sequences, 25% to 35% of them singletons. Germline values: CDR1 SGHRS, CDR2 YFSETQ. Trimming pared 4 bases from V and 2 bases from J, leaving 13 bases between. This CDR3 contains 14 residues. The clonotype originates from a human donor who was either an allogeneic HSCT recipient or a stem cell or donor lymphocyte infusion donor (not recorded which). It is not recorded whose cells these are; they may come from a transplant donor. The rearrangement links TRBV5-1 to TRBJ2-7; D perhaps matches TRBD2 (5 bases). What was sequenced was blood, either unsorted or a sorted T cell fraction (not recorded which). In nucleotides, the CDR3 is TGCGCCAGCAGCCGCGAGGGATCGACCTACGAGCAGTACTTC. It is translated as CASSREGSTYEQYF.